The 17 T cell receptor beta chains below were found in one sample sequenced in a study of blood T cell repertoires in COVID-19. Data came from immunoSEQ multiplex PCR; TCRdb stores just in-frame clones and leaves some out. Among some 350,000 clones listed, 90% were seen once. The sequenced material came from peripheral blood. All receptors derive from a man aged 18 to 30 with active or convalescent COVID-19.

Many counts were recorded for this clone. The chain has TRBV4-3 and TRBJ1-5; D gene ambiguous. Germline V gene sequence: CDR1 LGHNA, CDR2 YSLEER. V lost 0 bases and J 5 bases, leaving 11 bases between the germline ends. The CDR3 sequence is 15 residues long. CDR3 DNA: TGCGCCAGCAGCCAAGATTCCGGAGGTTATCAGCCCCAGCATTTT. This translates into CASSQDSGGYQPQHF.

As concerns this clone: Other DNA sequences of this sample code for an identical CDR3. The V gene is TRBV16, the J gene TRBJ1-5; TRBD1 agrees at 7 bases. Germline CDR1 reads KGHSY; CDR2 reads FQNENV. The trim removed 1 base at V and 0 bases at J, leaving 0 bases unmatched. The CDR3 extends over 15 amino acids. The DNA for the CDR3 is TGTGCCAGCAGCCAATACAGGGGTAGCAATCAGCCCCAGCATTTT. As protein: CASSQYRGSNQPQHF.

This clone was seen ten or more times. The chain links TRBV9 to TRBJ2-5, with 7 bases identical to TRBD1. Germline loops: CDR1 SGDLS, CDR2 YYNGEE. V lost 4 bases, J lost 4 bases, and 7 bases stayed unmatched. The CDR3 has 14 residues. The CDR3 region is CASSIGQAGETQYF. The CDR3 DNA sequence: TGTGCCAGCAGCATAGGACAGGCCGGAGAGACCCAGTACTTC.

This clone was counted between two and nine times. The rearrangement links TRBV24-1 to TRBJ1-1; no clear D gene. V gave up 5 bases and J gave up 1 base, with 13 bases separating them. Per the germline V gene, CDR1 is KGHDR and CDR2 is SFDVKD. CDR3 length equals 15 residues. The CDR3 loop is CATSGDTKGNTEAFF. CDR3 bases: TGTGCCACCAGTGGTGACACCAAAGGGAACACTGAAGCTTTCTTT.

The chain links TRBV7-8 to TRBJ1-1; 7 bases map to TRBD1. Germline lookup yields CDR1 SGHVS and CDR2 FQNEAQ. The V and J ends lost 2 bases and 4 bases, in that order; junction bases with no gene match: 16. The CDR3 has 18 residues. The CDR3 DNA is TGTGCCAGCAGCTTACAGGTCAGGGGGGCGTATAGAGGCACTGAAGCTTTCTTT. Amino acid sequence: CASSLQVRGAYRGTEAFF.

This chain uses TRBV12-2 with TRBJ2-2; TRBD2 was called by the table and not checked on the DNA. TRBV12-2 is a listed pseudogene. The CDR3 is 18 residues long. As DNA, the CDR3 is TGTGCAAGTCGCTTAGCCGGTAGCGGGGGGTTTTTCACCGGGGAGCTGTTTTTT. Translating it yields CASRLAGSGGFFTGELFF.

The chain couples TRBV4-3 to TRBJ2-2; 13 nucleotides align to TRBD2. This CDR3 is built from 18 residues. J lost 5 bases, V lost 3 bases, and 9 bases had no gene match. In germline, CDR1 is LGHNA, CDR2 YSLEER. CDR3 in DNA: TGCGCCAGCAGCCAGATCCGACTAGCGGGAGGACGAACCGGGGAGCTGTTTTTT. Amino acid sequence: CASSQIRLAGGRTGELFF.

J is TRBJ2-1 and V is TRBV7-3, with a possible D match to TRBD2 (5 bases). Germline assignment: CDR1 SGHTA and CDR2 FQGTGA. Trimming left V 1 base short and J 10 bases short, with 8 bases between. CDR3 size: 12 residues. CDR3 bases: TGTGCCAGCAGCTTAAGCCGAGGGGAGCAGTTCTTC. Encoded protein: CASSLSRGEQFF. The full variable domain, with the rest looked up from reference TRBV7-3 and TRBJ2-1, is GAGVSQTPSNKVTEKGKYVELRCDPISGHTALYWYRQSLGQGPEFLIYFQGTGAADDSGLPNDRFFAVRPEGSVSTLKIQRTERGDSAVYLCASSLSRGEQFFGPGTRLTVL.

J is TRBJ1-3 and V is TRBV9; the D is unclear. Germline V CDR1 and CDR2: SGDLS, YYNGEE. The CDR3 extends over 14 amino acids. V gave up 3 bases and J gave up 0 bases, with 7 bases separating them. The CDR3 nucleotides are TGTGCCAGCAGCGCACGGGTCTCTGGAAACACCATATATTTT. It codes for CASSARVSGNTIYF.

The CDR3 sequence is CASREGINQPQHF. DNA of the CDR3: TGTGCCAGTAGGGAGGGAATCAATCAGCCCCAGCATTTT. The chain recombines TRBV19 with TRBJ1-5; D call uncertain. This CDR3 has 13 residues. Germline loops: CDR1 LNHDA, CDR2 SQIVND (reference sequence). V lost 6 bases and J 3 bases, leaving 9 bases between the germline ends.

The rearrangement joins TRBV15 to TRBJ2-1, with 11 nucleotides matching TRBD2. There are 14 residues in the CDR3. CDR1 is LNHNV, CDR2 YYDKDF, per germline (reference sequence). V gave up 6 bases and J gave up 5 bases; unmatched junction bases: 3. The CDR3 nucleotides are TGTGCCACCAGGGGGACTAGCGGCCACAATGAGCAGTTCTTC. This encodes CATRGTSGHNEQFF.

The chain couples TRBV27 to TRBJ2-1, with TRBD2 matching 7 bases. The CDR3 covers 15 residues. CDR1 is MNHEY and CDR2 is SMNVEV in the germline V gene (reference sequence). Unmatched junction bases numbered 8, after V lost 6 bases and J lost 3 bases. The CDR3 is CASRMTSLGYNEQFF. In DNA, the CDR3 is TGTGCCAGCAGAATGACTAGCTTGGGCTACAATGAGCAGTTCTTC.

V gene TRBV4-2 combines with J gene TRBJ1-2; D perhaps matches TRBD1 (5 bases). CDR3 size: 14 residues. Trimming took off 4 bases at V and 6 bases at J, with 15 bases between the two ends. CDR1 and CDR2 from the germline V gene are LGHNA and YNFKEQ. CDR3 DNA sequence: TGTGCCAGCAGCCTGCCCGCAGGGAGGAATGGCTACACCTTC. Translation: CASSLPAGRNGYTF.

The chain combines TRBV29-1 with TRBJ2-7, with TRBD1 as a possible D gene (6 bases). Germline V CDR1 and CDR2: SQVTM, ANQGSEA. The V and J ends lost 1 base and 5 bases respectively, with 15 bases between them. The CDR3 is 14 residues long. The CDR3 reads CSVEGGRGVDEQYF. The DNA of the CDR3 is TGCAGCGTTGAAGGCGGCAGGGGTGTCGACGAGCAGTACTTC.

A word on this clone: Other DNA sequences in the same sample also yield this CDR3. This rearrangement joins TRBV2 to TRBJ1-5, with D perhaps TRBD1 (5 bases). The CDR3 sequence is 12 residues long. V gave up 7 bases and J gave up 5 bases, with 9 bases separating them. Per germline, CDR1 SNHLY and CDR2 FYNNEI. Here the CDR3 reads CASKAGDQPQHF. DNA for the CDR3: TGTGCCAGCAAGGCGGGGGATCAGCCCCAGCATTTT.

The chain couples TRBV6-5 to TRBJ1-5; 7 nucleotides align to TRBD1. Trimming took 4 bases from V and 7 from J; bases not matched to a gene: 4. Germline V lookup: CDR1 MNHEY, CDR2 SVGAGI. The CDR3 is made up of 13 amino acids. CDR3 nucleotides: TGTGCCAGCAGTTTCGACAGGGACCAGCCCCAGCATTTT. It yields the protein CASSFDRDQPQHF.

DNA for the CDR3: TGTGCCAGCCGAGTTATCCGGGGGGCGCTTTCTTTCACAGATACGCAGTATTTT. Translating it yields CASRVIRGALSFTDTQYF. This sequence joins TRBV11-2 and TRBJ2-3; TRBD2 is a possible D gene (7 bases). Germline lookup yields CDR1 SGHAT and CDR2 FQNNGV. Trimming shortened V by 8 bases and J by 2 bases, and 26 bases separated the two germline ends. The CDR3 spans 18 residues. Full variable domain (rest looked up from reference TRBV11-2 and TRBJ2-3): EAGVAQSPRYKIIEKRQSVAFWCNPISGHATLYWYQQILGQGPKLLIQFQNNGVVDDSQLPKDRFSAERLKGVDSTLKIQPAKLEDSAVYLCASRVIRGALSFTDTQYFGPGTRLTVL.